This T cell receptor beta chain was sequenced for a study of blood T cell repertoires in COVID-19. The wider study: PBMCs, B-cell-depleted T cells, or T cells were the source of the cDNA or gDNA that made up the material.

Assay: immunoSEQ multiplex PCR; the TCRdb copy retains only in-frame clones and omits some. The sample consists of more than 200,000 clones, around 90% of them appearing once. This CDR3 is 13 amino acids long. The germline CDR1 and CDR2 sequences are SGHNT and YENEEA. V was clipped by 1 base and J by 7 bases, with 7 bases between them. In assigning cohorts, the study relied on participant-reported clinical history. Recovered Cohort 3 donors showed two negative PCRs, clearance, or symptom resolution. This TCR derives from a woman aged 50 to 60 who had recovered from COVID-19. The rearrangement uses TRBV11-3 and TRBJ2-2; D gene uncertain. The specimen was PBMCs or T cells enriched from blood (not recorded which). The DNA of the CDR3 is TGTGCCAGCAGCTTAGCCCGAGGCGGGGAGCTGTTTTTT. Translated: CASSLARGGELFF.